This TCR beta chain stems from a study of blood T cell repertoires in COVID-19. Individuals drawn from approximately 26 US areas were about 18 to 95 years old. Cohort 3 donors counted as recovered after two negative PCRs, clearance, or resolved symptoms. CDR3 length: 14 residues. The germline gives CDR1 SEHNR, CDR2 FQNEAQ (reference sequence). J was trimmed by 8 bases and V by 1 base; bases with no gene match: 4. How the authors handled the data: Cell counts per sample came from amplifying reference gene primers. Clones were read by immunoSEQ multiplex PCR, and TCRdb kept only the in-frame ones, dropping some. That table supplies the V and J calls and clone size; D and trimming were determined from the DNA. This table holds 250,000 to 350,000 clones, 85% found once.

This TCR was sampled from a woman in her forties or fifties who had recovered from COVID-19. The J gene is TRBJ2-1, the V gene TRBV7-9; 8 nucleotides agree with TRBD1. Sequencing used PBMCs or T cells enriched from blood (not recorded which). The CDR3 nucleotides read TGTGCCAGCAGCTTAGGACAGGGGTGGGATGAGCAGTTCTTC. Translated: CASSLGQGWDEQFF.